The 30 T cell receptor beta chains presented below share a single source sample, sequenced in a study of cytomegalovirus exposure and HLA in healthy donors. 13 Jbeta primers and 60 Vbeta primers were used for the PCR. The assay was immunoSEQ multiplex PCR, and TCRdb's table has in-frame clones only and misses some. The sample has 200,000 to 300,000 clones, about 80% seen once. Input material: PBMCs. The source of these receptors is a woman between 55 and 75 years old in good health and CMV-seropositive.

The chain links TRBV28 to TRBJ1-2; 9 bases are a match to TRBD1. The CDR3 spans 14 residues. J was trimmed by 6 bases and V by 5 bases; bases with no gene match: 7. Germline CDR1 and CDR2: MDHEN and SYDVKM. CDR3 nucleotides: TGTGCCAGCAGTCTCCTCGGACAGGGGAATGGCTACACCTTC. As protein: CASSLLGQGNGYTF.

The CDR3 nucleotides are TGTGCCAGTAGTATCAGACTAGCGGGAGACAATGAGCAGTTCTTC. Translating gives CASSIRLAGDNEQFF. The rearrangement links TRBV19 to TRBJ2-1; 12 nucleotides agree with TRBD2. J gave up 5 bases and V 3 bases, and 2 bases lay outside the gene matches. This CDR3 region has 15 residues. Germline CDR1 LNHDA, CDR2 SQIVND (reference sequence).

The V gene is TRBV5-1, the J gene TRBJ2-3; 8 bases fit TRBD2. The CDR3 consists of 15 residues. The germline gives CDR1 SGHRS, CDR2 YFSETQ. With V trimmed by 0 bases and J by 9 bases, 9 bases remained unmatched. CDR3 DNA: TGCGCCAGCAGCTTGGATAGCGGGATGGCAGGGACGCAGTATTTT. This gives the protein CASSLDSGMAGTQYF.

V and J are TRBV4-1 and TRBJ1-1; weak D call: TRBD1 (6 bases). V was cut by 2 bases and J by 4 bases, with 11 bases left in between. CDR1 is MGHRA and CDR2 is YSYEKL in the germline V gene. The CDR3 covers 14 residues. The CDR3 DNA reads as TGCGCCAGCAGCCAAAAGGGGGGGGGCACTGAAGCTTTCTTT. Translating gives CASSQKGGGTEAFF.

The chain uses TRBV7-9 and TRBJ2-7, with D hard to call. Germline V gene data show CDR1 as SEHNR and CDR2 as FQNEAQ (reference sequence). The V and J ends lost 1 base and 2 bases respectively, with 6 bases between them. CDR3 length: 13 amino acids. CDR3 sequence: CASSLVAAYEQYF. CDR3 bases: TGTGCCAGCAGCTTAGTGGCGGCCTACGAGCAGTACTTC.

The chain is built from TRBV2 and TRBJ2-3, with 15 bases lining up with TRBD2. The germline V gene encodes CDR1 SNHLY and CDR2 FYNNEI. The junction had 13 bases not matched to a gene; V was cut back by 5 bases and J by 4 bases. This CDR3 has 19 amino acids. CDR3 residues: CASSRNGLAGGPDADTQYF. The CDR3 nucleotides read TGTGCCAGCAGTCGAAACGGACTAGCGGGAGGGCCTGATGCAGATACGCAGTATTTT. The variable domain in full, completed from reference TRBV2 and TRBJ2-3, reads EPEVTQTPSHQVTQMGQEVILRCVPISNHLYFYWYRQILGQKVEFLVSFYNNEISEKSEIFDDQFSVERPDGSNFTLKIRSTKLEDSAMYFCASSRNGLAGGPDADTQYFGPGTRLTVL.

The chain joins TRBV5-4 to TRBJ2-1; possibly TRBD2 for D (6 bases). The germline V gene has CDR1 SGHNT and CDR2 YYREEE (reference sequence). The V end was cut by 4 bases, the J end by 3 bases, with 14 bases between. The CDR3 length is 15 residues. The CDR3 is CASSAPGGNYNEQFF. Here the CDR3 DNA reads TGTGCCAGCAGCGCCCCGGGCGGGAACTACAATGAGCAGTTCTTC. Combining the CDR3 with reference TRBV5-4 and TRBJ2-1 gives the whole variable domain ETGVTQSPTHLIKTRGQQVTLRCSSQSGHNTVSWYQQALGQGPQFIFQYYREEENGRGNFPPRFSGLQFPNYSSELNVNALELDDSALYLCASSAPGGNYNEQFFGPGTRLTVL.

The rearrangement joins TRBV12-5 to TRBJ1-1, with D uncertain. Germline V CDR1 and CDR2: LGHNT, FRNRAP. CDR3 length: 13 residues. V was trimmed by 3 bases and J by 7 bases, leaving 12 bases between them. The CDR3 DNA reads as TGTGCTAGTGGTTTCCTCCCTTATTATGAAGCTTTCTTT. This translates into CASGFLPYYEAFF.

The chain uses TRBV28 and TRBJ2-1; D remains ambiguous. The length of the CDR3 is 11 residues. The germline V gene encodes CDR1 MDHEN and CDR2 SYDVKM. V lost 2 bases to trimming and J lost 7 bases, with 3 bases between them. CDR3 coding DNA: TGTGCCAGCAGTTTACGGAATGAGCAGTTCTTC. Translation gives CASSLRNEQFF.

The chain uses TRBV2 and TRBJ2-7; TRBD1 agrees at 7 bases. CDR1 and CDR2 from the germline V gene are SNHLY and FYNNEI. This CDR3 is built from 11 residues. After removal of 7 bases from V and 6 bases from J, the junction contained 3 bases not matched to a gene. The CDR3 reads CASNRQGEQYF. The CDR3 nucleotides read TGTGCCAGCAACCGACAGGGCGAGCAGTACTTC.

The chain uses TRBV7-2 and TRBJ2-1; no firm D call. Germline V gene data show CDR1 as SGHTA and CDR2 as FQGNSA. The CDR3 is 13 residues long. The ends were cut back, 2 bases at V and 10 bases at J, with 12 bases in the middle. Here the CDR3 reads CASSLKTSTEQFF. CDR3 coding DNA: TGTGCCAGCAGCTTAAAGACTTCTACGGAGCAGTTCTTC.

There are a few counts of this clone. The V and J genes are TRBV7-9 and TRBJ2-3; 9 bases map to TRBD2. Germline V gene lookup returns CDR1 SEHNR and CDR2 FQNEAQ (reference sequence). This CDR3 has 15 amino acids. Trimming took 5 bases from V and 4 from J; bases not matched to a gene: 7. This CDR3 reads CASSPWAGGPDTQYF. In nucleotides, the CDR3 is TGTGCCAGCAGCCCGTGGGCGGGAGGGCCAGATACGCAGTATTTT.

V usage is TRBV18 and J usage is TRBJ2-2, with 8 bases fitting TRBD1. After removal of 5 bases from V and 0 bases from J, the junction contained 11 bases not matched to a gene. Germline V gene lookup returns CDR1 KGHSH and CDR2 LQKENI. The CDR3 consists of 18 residues. CDR3 sequence: CASSTERDRTTNTGELFF. DNA for the CDR3: TGTGCCAGCTCAACTGAGAGGGACAGGACAACGAACACCGGGGAGCTGTTTTTT.

Concerning this clone: In the same sample, other DNA sequences code for this CDR3. The chain is built from TRBV9 and TRBJ1-4, with 7 bases that match TRBD1. The germline V gene has CDR1 SGDLS and CDR2 YYNGEE. This CDR3 is 14 amino acids long. Trimming took 0 bases from V and 7 from J; bases not matched to a gene: 3. CDR3 coding DNA: TGTGCCAGCAGCGTAGGACAGGGTGGTGAAAAACTGTTTTTT. This codes for CASSVGQGGEKLFF.

The rearrangement uses TRBV9 and TRBJ2-1, with D maybe TRBD2 (7 bases). The CDR3 has 14 amino acids. Germline CDR1 reads SGDLS; CDR2 reads YYNGEE. The germline V and J ends were trimmed by 6 bases and 6 bases, with 16 bases remaining between them. Here the CDR3 DNA reads TGTGCCAGCACAAAGGGGGGGCTTAGCAATGAGCAGTTCTTC. Protein sequence: CASTKGGLSNEQFF.

The rearrangement joins TRBV6-5 to TRBJ1-2; D gene ambiguous. The CDR3 is made up of 15 amino acids. The germline V gene has CDR1 MNHEY and CDR2 SVGAGI. V shed 5 bases and J shed 4 bases, with 17 bases lying between them. CDR3 sequence reads: CASSNGRAAAYGYTF. CDR3 bases: TGTGCCAGCAGTAACGGGAGGGCGGCGGCCTATGGCTACACCTTC.

The rearrangement joins TRBV7-2 to TRBJ1-5; no firm D call. Germline V gives CDR1 SGHTA, CDR2 FQGNSA. This CDR3 is built from 15 residues. The V gene lost 3 bases and the J gene lost 0 bases, with 9 bases spanning the gap. CDR3 DNA sequence: TGTGCCAGCAGCTTCGACAATTTTAGCAATCAGCCCCAGCATTTT. The encoded protein is CASSFDNFSNQPQHF. Full variable domain (outside the CDR3, taken from reference TRBV7-2 and TRBJ1-5): GAGVSQSPSNKVTEKGKDVELRCDPISGHTALYWYRQSLGQGLEFLIYFQGNSAPDKSGLPSDRFSAERTGGSVSTLTIQRTQQEDSAVYLCASSFDNFSNQPQHFGDGTRLSIL.

The chain couples TRBV27 to TRBJ2-7; D perhaps matches TRBD2 (5 bases). In germline, CDR1 is MNHEY, CDR2 SMNVEV (reference sequence). The CDR3 is 14 residues long. Trimming removed 5 bases at V and 3 bases at J, with 14 bases between. The CDR3 loop is CASSPRGSLYEQYF. The CDR3 DNA reads TGTGCCAGCAGTCCCCGGGGAAGCCTCTACGAGCAGTACTTC.

The CDR3 loop reads CASRGTGLTNTEAFF. The CDR3 DNA is TGTGCCAGCAGGGGGACAGGATTGACGAACACTGAAGCTTTCTTT. The V gene is TRBV25-1, the J gene TRBJ1-1, with 8 positions matching TRBD1. Germline V gene data show CDR1 as MGHDK and CDR2 as SYGVNS. This CDR3 comprises 15 residues. Losses at the gene ends were 6 bases for V and 1 base for J; bases not matched to a gene: 7.

This clone has just a few counts. CDR3 amino acids: CASSLAGAYEQYF. DNA of the CDR3: TGTGCCAGCAGCTTAGCGGGGGCGTACGAGCAGTACTTC. The J gene is TRBJ2-5, the V gene TRBV11-1; D is possibly TRBD1 (6 bases). The last part of the DNA fits TRBJ2-7 better; the J call may be wrong. The CDR3 is made up of 13 amino acids. Germline CDR1 is SGHAT and CDR2 is FQDESV (reference sequence).

As concerns this clone: In the same sample, other DNA sequences code for this CDR3. The chain carries TRBV9 and TRBJ2-3; maybe TRBD2 (7 bases). Germline V gene lookup returns CDR1 SGDLS and CDR2 YYNGEE. With 0 bases removed from V and 1 base from J, the gap between germline ends came to 9 bases. The CDR3 runs to 15 residues. CDR3 bases: TGTGCCAGCAGCGTAGGGGGGGGGCGCACAGATACGCAGTATTTT. This codes for CASSVGGGRTDTQYF.

The chain joins TRBV15 to TRBJ2-3, with D maybe TRBD1 (5 bases). Trimming left V 1 base short and J 4 bases short, with 12 bases between. The CDR3 sequence is 15 residues long. Germline assignment: CDR1 LNHNV and CDR2 YYDKDF (reference sequence). The CDR3 reads CATSRGVGDADTQYF. As DNA, the CDR3 is TGTGCCACCAGCAGAGGGGTAGGGGATGCAGATACGCAGTATTTT.

The V call is TRBV9, the J call TRBJ2-7, with 8 bases identical to TRBD2. The CDR3 runs 16 residues. The V and J ends lost 1 base and 4 bases, in that order; junction bases with no gene match: 10. The germline V gene has CDR1 SGDLS and CDR2 YYNGEE. The CDR3, as DNA: TGTGCCAGCAGCGTAACCCCCCTAGCGGGCCAGTACGAGCAGTACTTC. This translates into CASSVTPLAGQYEQYF.

The chain has TRBV5-1 and TRBJ2-1; 10 nucleotides align to TRBD1. CDR1 SGHRS and CDR2 YFSETQ come from the germline V gene. The CDR3 is made up of 14 amino acids. J was trimmed by 6 bases and V by 5 bases; bases with no gene match: 5. For the CDR3, the DNA is TGCGCCAGCAGTTTAAGGGACAGGGGCAATGAGCAGTTCTTC. This translates into CASSLRDRGNEQFF. The full variable domain, with the rest looked up from reference TRBV5-1 and TRBJ2-1, is KAGVTQTPRYLIKTRGQQVTLSCSPISGHRSVSWYQQTPGQGLQFLFEYFSETQRNKGNFPGRFSGRQFSNSRSEMNVSTLELGDSALYLCASSLRDRGNEQFFGPGTRLTVL.

The gene calls are TRBV19 and TRBJ1-3; 9 bases are shared with TRBD1. CDR3 length: 16 amino acids. J was trimmed by 0 bases and V by 5 bases; bases with no gene match: 5. CDR1 LNHDA and CDR2 SQIVND come from the germline V gene (reference sequence). The CDR3 region is CASSSGTGSSGNTIYF. CDR3 sequence (DNA): TGTGCCAGTAGTTCCGGGACAGGGAGCTCTGGAAACACCATATATTTT.

The V call is TRBV27, the J call TRBJ1-5; the D is unclear. The CDR3 consists of 12 residues. Germline CDR1 is MNHEY and CDR2 is SMNVEV (reference sequence). V was shortened by 7 bases and J by 1 base, with 5 bases between the two germline ends. The CDR3 protein is CASKHSNQPQHF. CDR3 nucleotides: TGTGCCAGCAAGCACAGCAATCAGCCCCAGCATTTT.

The gene calls are TRBV4-2 and TRBJ2-2; TRBD2 agrees at 11 bases. J gave up 9 bases and V 1 base, and 7 bases lay outside the gene matches. Germline V CDR1 and CDR2: LGHNA, YNFKEQ. The CDR3 has 16 amino acids. The CDR3 here is CASSQGIAGGMRELFF. In DNA form, the CDR3 reads TGTGCCAGCAGCCAAGGCATAGCGGGAGGGATGAGGGAGCTGTTTTTT.

The chain employs TRBV6-5 and TRBJ2-7; possible D gene TRBD1, 5 bases. Deletions cut 7 bases from V and 0 bases from J, with 13 bases between. Germline-derived CDR1 and CDR2 are MNHEY and SVGAGI. This CDR3 has 14 residues. The CDR3 spells CASKGQRSSYEQYF. The CDR3 coding sequence is TGTGCCAGCAAGGGGCAGAGGAGCTCCTACGAGCAGTACTTC.

This chain joins TRBV15 and TRBJ2-1; D unresolved. CDR1 and CDR2 from the germline V gene are LNHNV and YYDKDF (reference sequence). With 3 bases removed from V and 5 bases from J, the gap between germline ends came to 11 bases. CDR3 length: 14 residues. The CDR3 sequence: CATSRKTGNNEQFF. CDR3 nucleotide sequence: TGTGCCACCAGCAGGAAGACTGGAAACAATGAGCAGTTCTTC.

The chain couples TRBV5-1 to TRBJ1-1, with a possible D match to TRBD1 (5 bases). The V end lost 4 bases, the J end lost 3 bases, and 16 bases lay between the germline ends. The germline gives CDR1 SGHRS, CDR2 YFSETQ. This CDR3 spans 15 amino acids. CDR3 sequence (DNA): TGCGCCAGCAGCCCCCGGCAGGGAACCTACACTGAAGCTTTCTTT. Protein: CASSPRQGTYTEAFF. The full variable domain, with the rest looked up from reference TRBV5-1 and TRBJ1-1, is KAGVTQTPRYLIKTRGQQVTLSCSPISGHRSVSWYQQTPGQGLQFLFEYFSETQRNKGNFPGRFSGRQFSNSRSEMNVSTLELGDSALYLCASSPRQGTYTEAFFGQGTRLTVV.